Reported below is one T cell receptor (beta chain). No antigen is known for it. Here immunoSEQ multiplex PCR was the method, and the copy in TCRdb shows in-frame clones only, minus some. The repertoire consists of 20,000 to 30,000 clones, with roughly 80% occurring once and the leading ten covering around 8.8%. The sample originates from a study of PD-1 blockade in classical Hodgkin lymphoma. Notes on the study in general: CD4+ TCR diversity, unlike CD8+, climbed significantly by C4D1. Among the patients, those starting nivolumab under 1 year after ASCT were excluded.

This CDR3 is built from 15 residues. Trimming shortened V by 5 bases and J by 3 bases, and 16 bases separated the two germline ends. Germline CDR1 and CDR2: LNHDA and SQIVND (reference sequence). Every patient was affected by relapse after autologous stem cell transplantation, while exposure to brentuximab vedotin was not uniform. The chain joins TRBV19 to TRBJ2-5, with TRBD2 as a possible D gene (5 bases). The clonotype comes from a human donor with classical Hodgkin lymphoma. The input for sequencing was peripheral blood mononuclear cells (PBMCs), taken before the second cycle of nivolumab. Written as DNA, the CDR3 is TGTGCCAGTAGTCTGAGGGCCTTCCCTGAAGAGACCCAGTACTTC. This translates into CASSLRAFPEETQYF.